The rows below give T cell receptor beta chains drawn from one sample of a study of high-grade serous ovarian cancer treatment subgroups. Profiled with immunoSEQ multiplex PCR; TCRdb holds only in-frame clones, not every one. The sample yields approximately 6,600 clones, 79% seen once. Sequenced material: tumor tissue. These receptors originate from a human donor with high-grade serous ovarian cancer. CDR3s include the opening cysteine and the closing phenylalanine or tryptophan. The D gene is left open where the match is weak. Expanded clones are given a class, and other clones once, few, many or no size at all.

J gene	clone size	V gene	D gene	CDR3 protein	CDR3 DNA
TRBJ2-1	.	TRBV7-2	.	CASSFRVNMYNEQFF	TGTGCCAGCAGCTTCAGGGTAAACATGTACAATGAGCAGTTCTTC
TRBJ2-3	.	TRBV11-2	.	CASSSRWRDGTDTQYF	TGTGCCAGCAGCTCCCGATGGAGGGACGGGACAGATACGCAGTATTTT
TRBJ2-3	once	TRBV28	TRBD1	CASSTTATGGGTDTQYF	TGTGCCAGCAGTACCACAGCGACAGGGGGCGGCACAGATACGCAGTATTTT
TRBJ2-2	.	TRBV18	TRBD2	CASSPPRTSYTGELFF	TGTGCCAGCTCACCGCCCAGGACTAGTTACACCGGGGAGCTGTTTTTT
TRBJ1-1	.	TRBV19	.	CASSPGWGAEAFF	TGTGCCAGTAGCCCAGGGTGGGGGGCCGAAGCTTTCTTT
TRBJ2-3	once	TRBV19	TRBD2	CASRHQREGGRDTQYF	TGTGCCAGTAGGCACCAGCGGGAGGGCGGGCGCGATACGCAGTATTTT
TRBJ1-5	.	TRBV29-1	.	CSVEDQAHSHQPQHF	TGCAGCGTTGAAGACCAGGCTCACTCTCATCAGCCCCAGCATTTT
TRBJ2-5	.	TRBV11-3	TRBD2	CASSLGGTSGRVETQYF	TGTGCCAGCAGCTTAGGGGGGACTAGCGGGAGAGTGGAGACCCAGTACTTC
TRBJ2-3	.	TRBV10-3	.	CAIRASFGATDTQYF	TGTGCCATCAGGGCCTCTTTCGGGGCCACAGATACGCAGTATTTT
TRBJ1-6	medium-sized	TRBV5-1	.	CASSLDSPFSSYNSPLHF	TGCGCCAGCAGCTTGGACAGTCCTTTTAGCTCCTATAATTCACCCCTCCACTTT
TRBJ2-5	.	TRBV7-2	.	CASSFGRGGETQYF	TGTGCCAGCAGCTTCGGACGGGGAGGAGAGACCCAGTACTTC
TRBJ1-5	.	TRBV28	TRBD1	CASSLSDRGYQPQHF	TGTGCCAGCAGTTTAAGTGACAGGGGCTATCAGCCCCAGCATTTT
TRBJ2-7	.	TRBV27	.	CARIKTSSYEQYF	TGTGCCAGAATAAAAACGAGCTCCTACGAGCAGTACTTC
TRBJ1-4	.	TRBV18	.	CASSPGGPNEKLFF	TGTGCCAGCTCACCGGGCGGGCCGAATGAAAAACTGTTTTTT
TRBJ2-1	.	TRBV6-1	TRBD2	CASSEARTSRSSYNEQFF	TGTGCCAGCAGTGAAGCTCGGACTAGCCGGAGCTCCTACAATGAGCAGTTCTTC
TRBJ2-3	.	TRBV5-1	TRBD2	CASSLSVAGGEVYTQYF	TGCGCCAGCAGCTTGTCGGTAGCGGGAGGTGAGGTGTATACGCAGTATTTT
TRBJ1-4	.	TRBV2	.	CASSVLPFNEKLFF	TGTGCCAGCAGTGTACTTCCGTTCAATGAAAAACTGTTTTTT
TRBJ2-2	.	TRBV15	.	CATSRGPGTSNTGELFF	TGTGCCACCAGCAGAGGCCCCGGCACCTCGAACACCGGGGAGCTGTTTTTT
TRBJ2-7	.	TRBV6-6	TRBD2	CASFFGGTKSYEQYF	TGTGCCAGCTTCTTCGGGGGGACTAAGTCCTACGAGCAGTACTTC
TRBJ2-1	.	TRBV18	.	CASSPLDTLVGNEQFF	TGTGCCAGCTCACCGCTAGACACCCTTGTGGGCAATGAGCAGTTCTTC
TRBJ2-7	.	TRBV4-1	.	CASSSPSGALSYEQYF	TGCGCCAGCAGCTCTCCTTCGGGGGCCCTTTCCTACGAGCAGTACTTC
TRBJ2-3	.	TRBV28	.	CASSGGGVTDTQYF	TGTGCCAGCAGTGGGGGCGGGGTTACAGATACGCAGTATTTT
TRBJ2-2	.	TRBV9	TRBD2	CASSVEGRGGVTRGELFF	TGTGCCAGCAGCGTAGAAGGTCGGGGAGGGGTCACGCGCGGGGAGCTGTTTTTT
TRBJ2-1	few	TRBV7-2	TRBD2	CASSLGLAPNNEQFF	TGTGCCAGCAGCTTAGGACTAGCGCCTAACAATGAGCAGTTCTTC
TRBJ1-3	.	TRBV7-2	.	CASSLQQGASGNTIYF	TGTGCCAGCAGCTTACAGCAAGGGGCCTCTGGAAACACCATATATTTT
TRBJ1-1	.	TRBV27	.	CASSLIHIQGIEAFF	TGTGCCAGCAGTTTAATTCATATACAGGGAATTGAAGCTTTCTTT
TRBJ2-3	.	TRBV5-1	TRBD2	CASSSAGGPLLDFTDTQYF	TGCGCCAGCAGCTCAGCGGGAGGACCTCTTTTAGATTTCACAGATACGCAGTATTTT
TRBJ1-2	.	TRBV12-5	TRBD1	CASGLTAQGAAYGYTF	TGTGCTAGTGGTTTAACCGCACAGGGGGCGGCCTATGGCTACACCTTC
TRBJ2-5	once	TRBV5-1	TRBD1	CASSMDRGETQYF	TGCGCCAGCAGCATGGACAGGGGAGAGACCCAGTACTTC
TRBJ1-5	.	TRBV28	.	CASPAQHF	TGTGCCAGTCCGGCCCAGCATTTT
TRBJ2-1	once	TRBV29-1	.	CSVVRNNEQFF	TGCAGCGTTGTGAGGAACAATGAGCAGTTCTTC
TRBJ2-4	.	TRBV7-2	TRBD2	CASSPMGRETDIQYF	TGTGCCAGCAGCCCCATGGGGCGGGAGACGGACATTCAGTACTTC
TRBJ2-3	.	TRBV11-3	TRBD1	CASSLDIAGQGADTQYF	TGTGCCAGCAGCTTAGATATTGCGGGACAGGGGGCAGATACGCAGTATTTT
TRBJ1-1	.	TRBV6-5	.	CASSYSLSMNTEAFF	TGTGCCAGCAGTTACTCCCTTAGTATGAACACTGAAGCTTTCTTT
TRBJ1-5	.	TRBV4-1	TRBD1	CASSRMDGTENQPQHF	TGCGCCAGCAGCCGGATGGACGGGACAGAGAATCAGCCCCAGCATTTT
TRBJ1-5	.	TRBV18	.	CASSASRDQPQHF	TGTGCCAGCTCAGCATCTCGGGATCAGCCCCAGCATTTT
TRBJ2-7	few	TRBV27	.	CASSPTSAGEQYF	TGTGCCAGCAGTCCGACCTCAGCGGGTGAGCAGTACTTC
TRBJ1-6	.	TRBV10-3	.	CAISSFSYNSPLHF	TGTGCCATCAGTTCCTTTTCGTATAATTCACCCCTCCACTTT
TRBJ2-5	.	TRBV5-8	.	CASSLEGTYRETQYF	TGTGCCAGCAGCTTAGAAGGGACTTACAGGGAGACCCAGTACTTC
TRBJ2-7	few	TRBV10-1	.	CASSESPGYEQYF	TGCGCCAGCAGTGAGTCGCCAGGCTACGAGCAGTACTTC
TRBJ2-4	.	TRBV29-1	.	CSVEGQGFGGIAKNIQYF	TGCAGCGTTGAAGGGCAGGGATTTGGGGGAATAGCCAAAAACATTCAGTACTTC
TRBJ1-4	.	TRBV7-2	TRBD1	CASSFRQGEKLFF	TGTGCCAGCAGCTTCCGACAGGGCGAAAAACTGTTTTTT